The 6 T cell receptor beta chains presented below share a single source sample, sequenced in a study of blood T cell repertoires in COVID-19. Profiled with immunoSEQ multiplex PCR; TCRdb holds only in-frame clones, not every one. The sample includes about 360,000 clones, approximately 91% of them seen just once. Specimen: PBMCs or T cells enriched from blood (not recorded which). The receptor set was obtained from a woman between 40 and 50 years old with acute COVID-19.

CDR3 residues: CASSNGRGDSEAFF. CDR3 in DNA: TGTGCCAGCAGCAACGGGCGAGGGGACTCTGAAGCTTTCTTT. The chain uses TRBV7-9 and TRBJ1-1, with D maybe TRBD1 (5 bases). The V gene's germline CDR1 is SEHNR and CDR2 FQNEAQ (reference sequence). This CDR3 region has 14 residues. V was pared by 5 bases and J by 6 bases, with 16 bases between.

A single count supports this clone. The gene calls are TRBV18 and TRBJ2-4, with 8 bases aligning to TRBD1. After removal of 1 base from V and 6 bases from J, the junction contained 5 bases not matched to a gene. This CDR3 region has 15 residues. The germline CDR1 and CDR2 sequences are KGHSH and LQKENI. CDR3 residues: CASSPRRGLGNIQYF. The CDR3 DNA is TGTGCCAGCTCACCACGCAGGGGGCTCGGAAACATTCAGTACTTC.

The chain employs TRBV9 and TRBJ2-3; TRBD2 matches 10 bases. V trimming: 4 bases; J trimming: 4 bases; junction bases outside the gene matches: 3. The CDR3 covers 14 residues. Per the germline V gene, CDR1 is SGDLS and CDR2 is YYNGEE. The CDR3 DNA is TGTGCCAGCAGCAGCGGGGGGGCATCAGATACGCAGTATTTT. Encoded protein: CASSSGGASDTQYF. Looking up the rest from reference TRBV9 and TRBJ2-3 gives the full variable domain: DSGVTQTPKHLITATGQRVTLRCSPRSGDLSVYWYQQSLDQGLQFLIQYYNGEERAKGNILERFSAQQFPDLHSELNLSSLELGDSALYFCASSSGGASDTQYFGPGTRLTVL.

The chain joins TRBV27 to TRBJ1-6, with 9 bases matching TRBD1. The J segment lost 9 bases and the V segment lost 5 bases, leaving 11 bases of the junction unmatched. Germline lookup yields CDR1 MNHEY and CDR2 SMNVEV (reference sequence). This CDR3 has 16 residues. This CDR3 reads CASSPTGGLPSSPLHF. CDR3 bases: TGTGCCAGCAGTCCGACAGGGGGTCTTCCTAGTTCACCCCTCCACTTT.

The V and J genes are TRBV6-5 and TRBJ2-2; 8 bases map to TRBD1. Germline V gene sequence: CDR1 MNHEY, CDR2 SVGAGI. V gave up 6 bases and J gave up 5 bases; unmatched junction bases: 5. The CDR3 runs to 14 residues. CDR3 nucleotide sequence: TGTGCCAGCAGGGACAGGGTTGTGACCGGGGAGCTGTTTTTT. As protein: CASRDRVVTGELFF.

The chain uses TRBV6-4 and TRBJ2-7, with a possible D match to TRBD1 (6 bases). Germline values: CDR1 MRHNA, CDR2 SNTAGT. Trimming stripped 5 bases from V and 5 bases from J, with 16 bases between. This CDR3 contains 14 residues. In DNA form, the CDR3 reads TGTGCCAGCAGTCCTACAGGGCCTCCGAACGAGCAGTACTTC. Its protein product is CASSPTGPPNEQYF.